The 4 T cell receptor beta chains in this list originate from one sample, sequenced in a study of sequential checkpoint blockade in melanoma. The treatment here: randomized to nivolumab then ipilimumab (arm A) or the reverse (arm B). Using immunoSEQ multiplex PCR, the repertoire was profiled, and TCRdb retains in-frame clones only, with some absent. The table lists some 40,000 clones, just under 85% of them singletons. The source was CD8+ T cells sorted from blood (inferred from file names), collected from a patient given nivolumab and ipilimumab in sequence. The source is a human donor with melanoma.

This sequence joins TRBV5-6 and TRBJ1-6; perhaps TRBD1 as D (5 bases). The ends were cut back, 4 bases at V and 10 bases at J, with 15 bases in the middle. Per germline, CDR1 SGHDT and CDR2 YYEEEE. The CDR3 runs 14 residues. Here the CDR3 reads CASSPTGGSSPLHF. Written as DNA, the CDR3 is TGTGCCAGCAGCCCAACAGGTGGCAGCTCACCCCTCCACTTT.

This chain uses TRBV4-1 with TRBJ1-5; TRBD1 aligns across 7 bases. The J segment lost 4 bases and the V segment lost 5 bases, leaving 8 bases of the junction unmatched. Germline CDR1 MGHRA, CDR2 YSYEKL. The CDR3 spans 15 residues. The CDR3 nucleotides are TGCGCCAGCAGCATTACGACAGGGTCAAATCAGCCCCAGCATTTT. Protein product: CASSITTGSNQPQHF.

The chain combines TRBV7-2 with TRBJ2-5; D not resolved. TRBJ2-7 explains the end of the DNA better; the J call may be wrong. This CDR3 has 15 residues. Germline V gene sequence: CDR1 SGHTA, CDR2 FQGNSA. CDR3 residues: CASSFMRYSSYEQYF. The CDR3 DNA is TGTGCCAGCAGCTTCATGAGGTATAGCTCCTACGAGCAGTACTTC.

The chain combines TRBV9 with TRBJ1-6; a possible D gene is TRBD1 (5 bases). The germline CDR1 and CDR2 sequences are SGDLS and YYNGEE. The V end was cut by 0 bases, the J end by 6 bases, with 19 bases between. The CDR3 extends over 18 amino acids. The CDR3 DNA reads as TGTGCCAGCAGCGTAGCCCCACCTGGGGGGACTCTTAATTCACCCCTCCACTTT. Translated, it gives CASSVAPPGGTLNSPLHF.